The 29 T cell receptor beta chains given below trace back to one sample, sequenced in a study of blood T cell dynamics during melanoma immunotherapy. Repertoires were generated with immunoSEQ multiplex PCR, while TCRdb's copy carries only in-frame clones and drops some. The table includes more than 14,000 clones, 87% detected once. Time point reported: week 3, after first cycle of checkpoint inhibitor. The sample in question was blood, obtained from a patient treated with checkpoint blockade. These receptors were obtained from a human donor with melanoma.

The gene calls are TRBV7-9 and TRBJ1-1, with 8 bases identical to TRBD1. The CDR3 contains 14 residues. Trimming cost V 5 bases and J 4 bases; bases outside gene matches: 6. Germline values: CDR1 SEHNR, CDR2 FQNEAQ (reference sequence). CDR3 DNA sequence: TGTGCCAGCAGCCCACAGGGGGTCGGCACTGAAGCTTTCTTT. This codes for CASSPQGVGTEAFF.

The chain is built from TRBV11-2 and TRBJ1-2; D gene ambiguous. The germline gives CDR1 SGHAT, CDR2 FQNNGV. With 5 bases removed from V and 4 bases from J, the gap between germline ends came to 11 bases. The CDR3 is 13 amino acids. CDR3 bases: TGTGCCAGCAGCCAAGGACGGAGCTATGGCTACACCTTC. Protein product: CASSQGRSYGYTF.

This rearrangement joins TRBV19 to TRBJ2-1, with a weak D call TRBD2 (6 bases). Looked up from germline, CDR1 is LNHDA and CDR2 is SQIVND (reference sequence). The CDR3 loop spans 14 amino acids. V lost 6 bases, J lost 4 bases, and 13 bases lay in between. The CDR3 DNA follows: TGTGCCAGTAGGCCGGGAAGCGGGTACAATGAGCAGTTCTTC. Its protein product is CASRPGSGYNEQFF.

This clone came up a few times. The rearrangement links TRBV10-3 to TRBJ1-2; tentative D call: TRBD1 (5 bases). The V end lost 3 bases, the J end lost 3 bases, and 8 bases lay between the germline ends. Looked up from germline, CDR1 is ENHRY and CDR2 is SYGVKD. There are 13 residues in the CDR3. The CDR3: CAISEGGDYGYTF. The CDR3 DNA follows: TGTGCCATCAGTGAAGGAGGGGACTATGGCTACACCTTC.

The chain is built from TRBV4-2 and TRBJ2-7; D is perhaps TRBD1 or TRBD2 (6 bases each). Germline V gene sequence: CDR1 LGHNA, CDR2 YNFKEQ. The germline V and J ends were trimmed by 1 base and 5 bases, with 12 bases remaining between them. The length of the CDR3 is 14 residues. The CDR3 sequence is CASSQVGGQDEQYF. CDR3 nucleotides: TGTGCCAGCAGCCAAGTGGGGGGCCAGGACGAGCAGTACTTC.

The chain couples TRBV5-4 to TRBJ2-7; a weak D match, TRBD2 (7 bases). V lost 0 bases to trimming and J lost 3 bases, with 10 bases between them. The germline V gene has CDR1 SGHNT and CDR2 YYREEE (reference sequence). The length of the CDR3 is 14 residues. The CDR3 region is CASSLEGGNYEQYF. The CDR3 DNA follows: TGTGCCAGCAGCTTGGAGGGGGGGAACTACGAGCAGTACTTC.

The CDR3 coding sequence is TGCGCCAGCAGCCAAGATCGGGAGGCTAGCCTTGGGGGCACAGATACGCAGTATTTT. Translation gives CASSQDREASLGGTDTQYF. The chain links TRBV4-1 to TRBJ2-3, with 7 bases fitting TRBD2. This CDR3 is 19 amino acids long. In germline, CDR1 is MGHRA, CDR2 YSYEKL. V was clipped by 0 bases and J by 1 base; unmatched bases: 13.

The rearrangement joins TRBV28 to TRBJ2-7, with unresolved D. CDR1 and CDR2 from the germline V gene are MDHEN and SYDVKM. V gave up 5 bases and J gave up 3 bases, with 11 bases separating them. This CDR3 region has 13 residues. The CDR3 reads CASSPQMFYEQYF. The CDR3 DNA follows: TGTGCCAGCAGTCCCCAGATGTTCTACGAGCAGTACTTC.

This clone was picked up a small number of times. J is TRBJ1-5 and V is TRBV28, with D uncertain. Germline lookup yields CDR1 MDHEN and CDR2 SYDVKM. Trimming took 3 bases from V and 11 from J, leaving 14 bases between them. This CDR3 region has 13 residues. CDR3 coding DNA: TGTGCCAGCAGTTTGCCCAACCCATCGACCCAGCATTTT. Its translation: CASSLPNPSTQHF.

V gene TRBV7-6 combines with J gene TRBJ2-4; a weak D match, TRBD2 (5 bases). The CDR3 sequence is 14 residues long. The V gene's germline CDR1 is SGHVS and CDR2 FNYEAQ. Trimming removed 3 bases from V and 7 bases from J, with 13 bases in between. The CDR3 DNA follows: TGTGCCAGCAGCTTGACGGAGGCCTTGAACATTCAGTACTTC. Translating gives CASSLTEALNIQYF.

The rearrangement joins TRBV9 to TRBJ1-3; 9 nucleotides align to TRBD1. Germline V gives CDR1 SGDLS, CDR2 YYNGEE. Germline trimming cut 1 base from V and 8 bases from J; bases unmatched to any gene: 10. The CDR3 totals 16 residues. The CDR3 DNA follows: TGTGCCAGCAGCGTAAATCCACAGGGGGCATTGGACACCATATATTTT. This encodes CASSVNPQGALDTIYF.

The chain has TRBV5-6 and TRBJ2-2; D ambiguous. V was clipped by 1 base and J by 3 bases, with 13 bases between them. CDR3 size: 16 residues. Per the germline V gene, CDR1 is SGHDT and CDR2 is YYEEEE. This chain's CDR3 is CASSLFRSRHTGELFF. DNA of the CDR3: TGTGCCAGCAGCTTGTTTAGGTCCCGACACACCGGGGAGCTGTTTTTT.

The chain couples TRBV11-2 to TRBJ2-1; 7 bases line up with TRBD1. Germline loops: CDR1 SGHAT, CDR2 FQNNGV. V lost 1 base and J lost 1; bases outside the gene matches: 7. The length of the CDR3 is 17 residues. The CDR3 DNA follows: TGTGCCAGCAGCTTAGGTAAGGGACAGCTTTCCTACAATGAGCAGTTCTTC. Amino acid sequence: CASSLGKGQLSYNEQFF.

The chain joins TRBV7-9 to TRBJ2-5, with D perhaps TRBD1 or TRBD2 (6 bases each). The CDR3 is 13 residues long. The V end was cut by 8 bases, the J end by 5 bases, with 15 bases between. Germline CDR1 reads SEHNR; CDR2 reads FQNEAQ (reference sequence). CDR3 coding DNA: TGTGCCAGCCGGTGGGGGGCGCGGGAGACCCAGTACTTC. Residues: CASRWGARETQYF.

The rearrangement uses TRBV4-2 and TRBJ2-2; TRBD1 matches at 8 bases. CDR3 length: 16 residues. CDR1 is LGHNA and CDR2 is YNFKEQ in the germline V gene. V was clipped by 5 bases and J by 2 bases; unmatched bases: 7. The CDR3 coding sequence is TGTGCCAGCAGCTTAGACAGGGGTTCAAACACCGGGGAGCTGTTTTTT. Encoded protein: CASSLDRGSNTGELFF.

CDR3 region: CSARGGSPLHF. In DNA form, the CDR3 reads TGCAGTGCTAGGGGTGGGTCACCCCTCCACTTT. V and J are TRBV20-1 and TRBJ1-6; D is unclear. Germline loops: CDR1 DFQATT, CDR2 SNEGSKA (reference sequence). V was shortened by 3 bases and J by 10 bases, with 7 bases between the two germline ends. The length of the CDR3 is 11 residues.

The rearrangement joins TRBV11-2 to TRBJ2-5; either TRBD1 or TRBD2 may supply D (6 bases each). V was trimmed by 6 bases and J by 1 base, leaving 15 bases between them. This CDR3 contains 15 residues. Germline loops: CDR1 SGHAT, CDR2 FQNNGV. The CDR3 region has the DNA TGTGCCAGCAGTCGAGTCTGGGGGGCCCAAGAGACCCAGTACTTC. Translated, it gives CASSRVWGAQETQYF.

The gene calls are TRBV7-6 and TRBJ2-2; 7 bases are a match to TRBD2. CDR1 and CDR2 from the germline V gene are SGHVS and FNYEAQ. The CDR3 spans 14 residues. J was trimmed by 5 bases and V by 0 bases; bases with no gene match: 0. The CDR3 reads CASSLAGGTGELFF. CDR3 coding DNA: TGTGCCAGCAGCTTAGCGGGGGGGACCGGGGAGCTGTTTTTT.

V and J are TRBV10-3 and TRBJ2-2, with no clear D. The CDR3 spans 13 residues. From germline, CDR1 is ENHRY and CDR2 SYGVKD. The germline V and J ends were trimmed by 11 bases and 3 bases, with 13 bases remaining between them. The CDR3 DNA is TGTGCCTCCGGACCTGTATACACCGGGGAGCTGTTTTTT. Protein product: CASGPVYTGELFF.

The rearrangement links TRBV27 to TRBJ2-3; D is undetermined. Per germline, CDR1 MNHEY and CDR2 SMNVEV (reference sequence). V was clipped by 0 bases and J by 7 bases, with 17 bases between them. The CDR3 is 16 residues long. The CDR3 here is CASSLSWTYYENTQYF. CDR3 nucleotide sequence: TGTGCCAGCAGTTTATCGTGGACCTACTACGAGAATACGCAGTATTTT.

The chain joins TRBV4-3 to TRBJ1-2; a possible D gene is TRBD1 (6 bases). The CDR3 sequence is 16 residues long. V was clipped by 2 bases and J by 5 bases, with 18 bases between them. Germline loops: CDR1 LGHNA, CDR2 YSLEER. For the CDR3, the DNA is TGCGCCAGCAGCCAATCGACAGCCCAGGGGAGATATGGCTACACCTTC. Its translation is CASSQSTAQGRYGYTF.

The chain employs TRBV2 and TRBJ1-1; no reliable D call. CDR1 and CDR2 from the germline V gene are SNHLY and FYNNEI. Trimming took off 2 bases at V and 4 bases at J, with 8 bases between the two ends. This CDR3 region has 13 residues. The CDR3 sequence: CASSEWSRTEAFF. The CDR3, as DNA: TGTGCCAGCAGTGAATGGAGTCGCACTGAAGCTTTCTTT.

CDR3: CASSSGGAGGTYNEQFF. The CDR3 region has the DNA TGCGCCAGCAGCTCCGGAGGAGCGGGAGGAACCTACAATGAGCAGTTCTTC. V usage is TRBV5-1 and J usage is TRBJ2-1; TRBD2 aligns across 9 bases. The CDR3 consists of 17 residues. V shed 3 bases, J shed 2 bases, and the junction held 9 bases outside the gene matches. Germline lookup yields CDR1 SGHRS and CDR2 YFSETQ.

The rearrangement joins TRBV28 to TRBJ2-3; D gene uncertain. This CDR3 is built from 15 residues. From germline, CDR1 is MDHEN and CDR2 SYDVKM. V gave up 4 bases and J gave up 4 bases, with 15 bases separating them. The CDR3, as DNA: TGTGCCAGCAGTTCGTCGCAGGCCTCGGCAGATACGCAGTATTTT. This encodes CASSSSQASADTQYF.

The J gene is TRBJ2-5, the V gene TRBV27; 9 bases map to TRBD1. The J call is uncertain, as TRBJ2-7 better fits the DNA end. The length of the CDR3 is 13 residues. The germline gives CDR1 MNHEY, CDR2 SMNVEV (reference sequence). This chain's CDR3 is CASSSRDRDEQYF. CDR3 bases: TGTGCCAGCAGTTCCCGGGACAGGGACGAGCAGTACTTC.

This clone has just one count. This chain uses TRBV4-3 with TRBJ2-5; 11 nucleotides match TRBD1. Judging by the DNA end, TRBJ2-7 fits better; the J call may be wrong. The CDR3 contains 15 residues. Germline V lookup: CDR1 LGHNA, CDR2 YSLEER. CDR3 nucleotide sequence: TGCGCCAGCAGCCAAGGAGGGACAGGGGGCTACGAGCAGTACTTC. Protein: CASSQGGTGGYEQYF.

The CDR3 loop reads CASSLGGLAFEQYF. CDR3 DNA sequence: TGTGCCAGCAGCTTAGGCGGACTAGCGTTCGAGCAGTACTTC. The chain carries TRBV7-2 and TRBJ2-7; 9 bases are shared with TRBD2. The junction had 4 bases not matched to a gene; V was cut back by 1 base and J by 6 bases. Germline V gives CDR1 SGHTA, CDR2 FQGNSA. There are 14 residues in the CDR3.

V is TRBV18 and J is TRBJ2-7; D possibly corresponds to TRBD2 (6 bases). The germline gives CDR1 KGHSH, CDR2 LQKENI. This CDR3 region has 15 residues. With 6 bases removed from V and 2 bases from J, the gap between germline ends came to 17 bases. The CDR3 coding sequence is TGTGCCAGCTCCCCGGCTGTGGGGGAGGCCTACGAGCAGTACTTC. The encoded protein is CASSPAVGEAYEQYF.

J is TRBJ2-7 and V is TRBV10-2; 8 bases fit TRBD2. J gave up 0 bases and V 8 bases, and 18 bases lay outside the gene matches. CDR1 WSHSY and CDR2 SAAADI come from the germline V gene. CDR3 size: 18 residues. CDR3 residues: CASPGGRHGPGPSYEQYF. Written as DNA, the CDR3 is TGCGCCAGCCCCGGCGGGAGGCACGGCCCGGGTCCCTCCTACGAGCAGTACTTC.